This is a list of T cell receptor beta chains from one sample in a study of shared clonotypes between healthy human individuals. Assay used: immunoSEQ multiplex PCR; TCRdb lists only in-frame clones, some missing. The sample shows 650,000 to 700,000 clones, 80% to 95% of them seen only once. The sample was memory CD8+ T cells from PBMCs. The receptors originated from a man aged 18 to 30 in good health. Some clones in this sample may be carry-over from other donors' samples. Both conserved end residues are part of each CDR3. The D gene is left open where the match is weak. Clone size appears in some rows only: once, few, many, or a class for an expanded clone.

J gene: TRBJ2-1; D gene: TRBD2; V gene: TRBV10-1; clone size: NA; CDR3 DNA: TGCGCCAGCAGTGAGACGCCGTCGTTTAGCGGGAGTTGTAATGAGCAGTTCTTC; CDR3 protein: CASSETPSFSGSCNEQFF
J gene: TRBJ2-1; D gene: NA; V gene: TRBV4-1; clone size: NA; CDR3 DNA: TGCGCCAGCAGCCAAGACGCCGGGGGAAATGAGCAGTTCTTC; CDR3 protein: CASSQDAGGNEQFF
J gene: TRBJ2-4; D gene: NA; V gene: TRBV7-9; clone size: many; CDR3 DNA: TGTGCCAGCAGCTTAGGACAGCTACCAAACATTCAGTACTTC; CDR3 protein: CASSLGQLPNIQYF
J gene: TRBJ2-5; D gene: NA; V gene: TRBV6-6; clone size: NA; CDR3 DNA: TGTGCCAGCAGTTACTCGCCAGGGGCGCAAGAGACCCAGTACTTC; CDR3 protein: CASSYSPGAQETQYF
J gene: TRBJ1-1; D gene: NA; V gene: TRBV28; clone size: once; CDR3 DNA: TGTGCCAGCAGTTTATTCGGCCCGGGAGGGAACACTGAAGCTTTCTTT; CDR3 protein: CASSLFGPGGNTEAFF
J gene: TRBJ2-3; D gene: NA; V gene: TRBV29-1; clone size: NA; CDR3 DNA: TGCAGCGTTGAATCCCCCGATACGCAGTATTTT; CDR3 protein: CSVESPDTQYF
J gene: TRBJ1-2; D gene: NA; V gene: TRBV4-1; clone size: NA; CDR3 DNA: TGCGCCAGCAGCCAAGATTCGGGGGGAGGTTATGGCTACACCTTC; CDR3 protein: CASSQDSGGGYGYTF
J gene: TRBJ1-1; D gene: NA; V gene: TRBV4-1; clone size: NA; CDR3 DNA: TGCGCCAGCCGGCTGCGGGGATTGGGGAACACTGAAGCTTTCTTT; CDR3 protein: CASRLRGLGNTEAFF
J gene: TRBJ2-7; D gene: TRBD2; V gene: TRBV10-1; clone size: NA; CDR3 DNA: TGCGCCAGCAGTGAAAGCGGGAGGGCCTACGAGCAGTACTTC; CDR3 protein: CASSESGRAYEQYF
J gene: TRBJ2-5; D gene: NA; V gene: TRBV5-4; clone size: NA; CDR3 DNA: TGTGCCAGCAGCCCAGAGACGGGAGTCCTCGGAGCCCAGTACTTC; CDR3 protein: CASSPETGVLGAQYF
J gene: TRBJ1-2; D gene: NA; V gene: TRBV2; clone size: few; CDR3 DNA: TGTGCCAGCAGTGAGGGGGACCCCGCGCTGGGCTACACCTTC; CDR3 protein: CASSEGDPALGYTF
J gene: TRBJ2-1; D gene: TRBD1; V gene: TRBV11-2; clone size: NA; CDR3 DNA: TGTGCCAGCAGCCCCCGGGACAGGGGCCTAAATGAGCAGTTCTTC; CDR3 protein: CASSPRDRGLNEQFF
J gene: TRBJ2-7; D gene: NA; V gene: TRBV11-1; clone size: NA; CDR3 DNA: TGTGCCAGCAGTTCAACGGACGGGAACTACGAGCAGTACTTC; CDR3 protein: CASSSTDGNYEQYF
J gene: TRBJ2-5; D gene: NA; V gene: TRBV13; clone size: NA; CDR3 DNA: TGTGCCAGCAGCCAACAGGGAACGGAGACCCAGTACTTC; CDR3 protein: CASSQQGTETQYF
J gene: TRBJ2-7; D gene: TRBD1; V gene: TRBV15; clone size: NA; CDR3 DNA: TGTGCCACCAGGCAGACAGGGGGTCAGTACGAGCAGTACTTC; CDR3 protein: CATRQTGGQYEQYF
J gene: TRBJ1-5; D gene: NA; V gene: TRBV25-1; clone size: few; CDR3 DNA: TGTGCCAGCAGTGAGTGGAACAATCAGCCCCAGCATTTT; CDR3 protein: CASSEWNNQPQHF
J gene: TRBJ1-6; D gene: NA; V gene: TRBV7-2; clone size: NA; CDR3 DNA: TGTGCCAGCAGCTTAGTTTCATTGGCACAAGACCTCCACTTT; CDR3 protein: CASSLVSLAQDLHF